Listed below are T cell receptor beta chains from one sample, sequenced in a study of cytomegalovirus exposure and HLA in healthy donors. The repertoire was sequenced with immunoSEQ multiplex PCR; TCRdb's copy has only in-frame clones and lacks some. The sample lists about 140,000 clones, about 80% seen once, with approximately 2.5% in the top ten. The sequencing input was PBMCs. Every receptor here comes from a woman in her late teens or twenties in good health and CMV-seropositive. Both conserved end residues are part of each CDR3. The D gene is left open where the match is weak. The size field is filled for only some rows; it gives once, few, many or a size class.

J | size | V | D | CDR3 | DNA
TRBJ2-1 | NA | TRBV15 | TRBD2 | CATSRERGDYNEQFF | TGTGCCACCAGCAGAGAACGGGGGGACTACAATGAGCAGTTCTTC
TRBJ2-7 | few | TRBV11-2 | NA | CASSFSGEQYF | TGTGCCAGCAGCTTCTCGGGTGAGCAGTACTTC
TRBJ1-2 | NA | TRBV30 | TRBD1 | CAWSVRGQAGYTF | TGTGCCTGGAGTGTCAGGGGACAGGCTGGCTACACTTTC
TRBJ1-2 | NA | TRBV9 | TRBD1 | CASSASGTGDYGYTF | TGTGCCAGCAGCGCTTCCGGGACAGGGGATTATGGCTACACCTTC
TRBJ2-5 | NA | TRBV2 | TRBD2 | CASSEGTSGGQETQYF | TGTGCCAGCAGTGAGGGGACTAGCGGGGGACAAGAGACCCAGTACTTC
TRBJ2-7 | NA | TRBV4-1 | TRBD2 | CASSQWTSGGAFEQYF | TGCGCCAGCAGCCAATGGACTAGCGGGGGGGCCTTCGAGCAGTACTTC
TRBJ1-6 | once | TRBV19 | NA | CASSMRNRDTLNSPLHF | TGTGCCAGTAGCATGAGAAACCGGGACACACTTAATTCACCCCTCCACTTT
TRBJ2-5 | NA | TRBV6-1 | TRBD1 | CASRGTGGQTQYF | TGTGCCAGCAGGGGGACAGGGGGGCAGACCCAGTACTTC
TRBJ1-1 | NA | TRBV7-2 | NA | CASSLGTANTEAFF | TGTGCCAGCAGCTTAGGGACAGCAAACACTGAAGCTTTCTTT
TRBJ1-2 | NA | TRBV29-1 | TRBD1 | CSVEGQGTGGYTF | TGCAGCGTTGAGGGACAGGGAACTGGTGGCTACACCTTC
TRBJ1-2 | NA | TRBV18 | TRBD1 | CASSDRQGGNYGYTF | TGTGCCAGCTCGGACAGACAGGGTGGGAACTATGGCTACACCTTC
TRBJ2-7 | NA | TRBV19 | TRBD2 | CASSPWEGLLAGTYEQYF | TGTGCCAGTAGTCCGTGGGAGGGATTACTAGCGGGGACCTACGAGCAGTACTTC
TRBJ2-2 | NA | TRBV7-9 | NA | CASSPAGRNTGELFF | TGTGCCAGCAGCCCTGCTGGGAGGAACACCGGGGAGCTGTTTTTT
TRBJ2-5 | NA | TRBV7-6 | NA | CASSLLGQQGKDQETQYF | TGTGCCAGCAGCCTCCTGGGGCAGCAGGGAAAGGACCAAGAGACCCAGTACTTC
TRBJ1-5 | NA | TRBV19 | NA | CTSSRVNQPQHF | TGTACCAGTAGCCGGGTCAATCAGCCCCAGCATTTT
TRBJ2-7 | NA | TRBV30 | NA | CAWGEASYEQYF | TGTGCCTGGGGGGAGGCCTCCTACGAGCAGTACTTC
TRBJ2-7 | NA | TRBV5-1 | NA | CASSLGTVSYEQYF | TGCGCCAGCAGCTTGGGGACAGTCTCCTACGAGCAGTACTTC
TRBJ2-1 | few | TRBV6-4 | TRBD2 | CASSERGGSYNEQFF | TGTGCCAGCAGTGAGCGGGGGGGCTCCTACAATGAGCAGTTCTTC
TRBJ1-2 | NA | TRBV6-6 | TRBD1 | CASSFHLDRRNYGYTF | TGTGCCAGCAGTTTCCACCTGGACAGGAGAAACTATGGCTACACCTTC
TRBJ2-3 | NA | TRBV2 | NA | CASSEYDTQYF | TGTGCCAGCAGTGAATATGATACGCAGTATTTT
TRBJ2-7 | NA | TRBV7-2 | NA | CASSPSGGKPYEQYF | TGTGCCAGCAGCCCCTCAGGGGGGAAACCCTACGAGCAGTACTTC
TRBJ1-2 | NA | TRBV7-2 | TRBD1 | CASSLGTGIALHGYTF | TGTGCCAGCAGCTTAGGGACAGGGATCGCGCTCCATGGCTACACCTTC
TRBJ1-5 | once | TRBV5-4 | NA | CASSSYNQPQHF | TGTGCCAGCAGCTCGTACAATCAGCCCCAGCATTTT
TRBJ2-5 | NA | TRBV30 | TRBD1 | CAYHRGMKETQYF | TGTGCCTACCACAGGGGAATGAAGGAGACCCAGTACTTC
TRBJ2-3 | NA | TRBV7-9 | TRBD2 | CASSPGGSGGPTDTQYF | TGTGCCAGCAGCCCGGGCGGGAGCGGGGGTCCCACAGATACGCAGTATTTT
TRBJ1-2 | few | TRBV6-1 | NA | CASSEGLQTNYGYTF | TGTGCCAGCAGTGAGGGGCTCCAGACTAACTATGGCTACACCTTC
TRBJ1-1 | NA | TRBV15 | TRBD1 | CATSSHRQGRTEAFF | TGTGCCACCAGCAGCCATAGACAGGGGAGGACTGAAGCTTTCTTT
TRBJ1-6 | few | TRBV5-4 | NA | CASSLTGPIFPLHF | TGTGCCAGCAGCTTGACAGGCCCTATCTTTCCCCTCCACTTT
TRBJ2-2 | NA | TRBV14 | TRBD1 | CASSRTGLRSIGELFF | TGTGCCAGCAGCCGGACAGGGCTGCGTTCGATCGGGGAGCTGTTTTTT
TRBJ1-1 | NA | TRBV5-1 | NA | CASSEWPRSLGVTTALNTEAFF | TGCGCCAGCAGCGAATGGCCCCGATCCTTAGGGGTAACGACAGCATTGAACACTGAAGCTTTCTTT
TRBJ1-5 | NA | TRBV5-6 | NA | CASSLARGISNQPQHF | TGTGCCAGCAGCTTGGCTCGTGGCATTAGCAATCAGCCCCAGCATTTT
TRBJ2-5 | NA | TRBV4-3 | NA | CASSQSQGLGETQYF | TGCGCCAGCAGCCAATCACAGGGTCTAGGGGAGACCCAGTACTTC
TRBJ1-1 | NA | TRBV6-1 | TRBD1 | CASSEPDRVNTEAFF | TGTGCCAGCAGTGAACCGGACAGGGTCAACACTGAAGCTTTCTTT
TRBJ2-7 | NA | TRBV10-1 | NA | CASSEGEDEQYF | TGCGCCAGCAGTGAAGGGGAGGACGAGCAGTACTTC
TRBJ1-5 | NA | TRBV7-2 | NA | CASSLVPGTTHQPQHF | TGTGCCAGCAGCTTAGTGCCAGGTACGACCCATCAGCCCCAGCATTTT
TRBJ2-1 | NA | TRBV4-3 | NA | CASSQAVEGGRNEQFF | TGCGCCAGCAGCCAAGCGGTGGAGGGGGGGCGGAATGAGCAGTTCTTC
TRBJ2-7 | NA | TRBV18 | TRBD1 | CASSPGQGLYEQYF | TGTGCCAGCTCACCGGGACAGGGATTGTACGAGCAGTACTTC
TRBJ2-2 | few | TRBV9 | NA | CASSGTSGELFF | TGTGCCAGCAGCGGGACTTCGGGGGAGCTGTTTTTT